Here is one TCR beta chain with its context. The antigen is not known. The CDR3 has 14 amino acids. V was cut by 5 bases and J by 4 bases, with 12 bases left in between. Germline V gives CDR1 LGHNA, CDR2 YNFKEQ. This specimen comes from a study of graft-versus-host responses after intestinal transplantation. Study results and limitations: Graft-donor T cell macrochimerism coincided with high graft-versus-host to host-versus-graft clonal ratios in allografts. GvH clones occurred in recipient marrow; some first appeared in ileum or blood.

Some clones are missing from TCRdb's copy, which holds only in-frame ones; the method was immunoSEQ multiplex PCR. The sample comprises approximately 68,000 clones, 90% of which are singletons, and less than 5% rests with the top ten. The rearrangement links TRBV4-2 to TRBJ2-1; D possibly corresponds to TRBD2 (7 bases). The input for sequencing was unstimulated CD8+ T cells sorted from spleen or lymph node cells, taken before transplant. This clonotype originated in a human donor who was the organ donor for an intestinal transplant. The CDR3 DNA sequence: TGTGCCAGCAGCGTAGAGGGGGGGTACAATGAGCAGTTCTTC. Encoded protein: CASSVEGGYNEQFF.